Listed here are 3 T cell receptor beta chains from one sample, sequenced in a study of T cell changes during pregnancy in multiple sclerosis. Using immunoSEQ multiplex PCR, the repertoire was profiled, and TCRdb retains in-frame clones only, with some absent. Found here are approximately 45,000 clones, over 85% of them singletons; the top ten hold 0.67%. The sequenced sample was CD4+ T cells from peripheral blood mononuclear cells, obtained in the first trimester of pregnancy. The source of these receptors is a female donor with multiple sclerosis, enrolled in a pregnancy study.

The chain joins TRBV6-1 to TRBJ2-1; D remains unclear. The CDR3 covers 13 residues. CDR1 and CDR2 from the germline V gene are MNHNS and SASEGT. Deletions cut 2 bases from V and 7 bases from J, with 9 bases between. CDR3 protein: CASSEPNRNEQFF. The CDR3 DNA is TGTGCCAGCAGTGAACCCAACCGGAATGAGCAGTTCTTC.

About this clone: A junction end diverges from the germline sequence, so it may reflect a read error. V is TRBV7-7 and J is TRBJ2-5; tentatively, D is TRBD1 (8 bases). The germline V gene encodes CDR1 SSHAT and CDR2 FNYEAQ (reference sequence). The CDR3 extends over 14 amino acids. The CDR3 DNA is TGTGCTAGCAGCTTCGACAGGGGAGGGGAGACCCAGTACTTC. Translating it yields CASSFDRGGETQYF.

The gene calls are TRBV5-4 and TRBJ2-1; 15 positions match TRBD2. CDR3 length: 19 residues. V lost 0 bases and J lost 0; bases outside the gene matches: 4. Germline CDR1 reads SGHNT; CDR2 reads YYREEE (reference sequence). In DNA form, the CDR3 reads TGTGCCAGCAGCTTGGGCGGACTAGCGGGAGGGGGCTCCTACAATGAGCAGTTCTTC. It encodes CASSLGGLAGGGSYNEQFF.